Following are 8 T cell receptor beta chains from one sample sequenced in a study of post-analysis software for immune sequencing data. General study points: Among several TRBV segments more frequent in patients than controls were TRBV5-6, TRBV5-1 and TRBV20-1.

These TCRs are of unknown antigen specificity. Prepared TCR beta cDNA libraries contained unique molecular identifiers. TCRdb re-called the PCR reads through MiXCR, storing one row per CDR3 protein. The sample comprises about 540,000 distinct CDR3 sequences, 34% of which are singletons, and 4.5% to 7.5% rests with the top ten. Sequencing was done on a sample of blood. These receptors came from a girl aged 2-17 years with multiple sclerosis.

The rearrangement uses TRBV4-1 and TRBJ2-3, with 10 bases fitting TRBD2. Germline values: CDR1 MGHRA, CDR2 YSYEKL. The CDR3 sequence is 17 residues long. V gave up 0 bases and J gave up 0 bases; unmatched junction bases: 3. CDR3 in DNA: TGCGCCAGCAGCCAAGAAGGACTAGCGGTCAGCACAGATACGCAGTATTTT. This gives the protein CASSQEGLAVSTDTQYF.

V is TRBV27 and J is TRBJ1-4; TRBD1 matches 7 bases. The CDR3 covers 15 residues. V trimming: 3 bases; J trimming: 7 bases; junction bases outside the gene matches: 8. Germline CDR1 is MNHEY and CDR2 is SMNVEV (reference sequence). CDR3 DNA sequence: TGTGCCAGCAGTTTGATACAGGGGCCGCGTGAAAAACTGTTTTTT. It is translated as CASSLIQGPREKLFF.

On this clonotype itself: One end of the junction is discordant with germline, which a read error may explain. The rearrangement joins TRBV15 to TRBJ2-6, with D possibly matching TRBD2 (6 bases). Germline assignment: CDR1 LNHNV and CDR2 YYDKDF (reference sequence). The length of the CDR3 is 19 residues. This CDR3 reads CATSRDPGDPRPGANGLTF. The CDR3 nucleotides read TGTGCCACCAGCAGAGATCCGGGGGATCCGCGTCCTGGGGCCAACGGCCTGACTTTC.

The chain carries TRBV3-1 and TRBJ2-1; D assignment may be TRBD1 or TRBD2 (6 bases each). Germline loops: CDR1 LGHDT, CDR2 YNNKEL (reference sequence). This CDR3 is built from 16 residues. Trimming cost V 4 bases and J 5 bases, with 18 bases left between them. DNA of the CDR3: TGTGCCAGCAGCCCGCAGGGGTGGACTACCGACAATGAGCAGTTCTTC. Amino acid sequence: CASSPQGWTTDNEQFF.

This clonotype was found a few times. This rearrangement joins TRBV3-1 to TRBJ2-4; possible D gene TRBD2, 6 bases. Germline V CDR1 and CDR2: LGHDT, YNNKEL (reference sequence). V lost 0 bases and J lost 2, with 17 bases in between. The CDR3 is made up of 18 amino acids. The CDR3 reads CASSQEAPPSVSKNIQYF. The CDR3 nucleotides are TGTGCCAGCAGCCAAGAAGCCCCCCCTAGCGTATCCAAAAACATTCAGTACTTC.

The chain carries TRBV7-9 and TRBJ1-2; D is unclear. V lost 5 bases and J 2 bases, leaving 12 bases between the germline ends. Per the germline V gene, CDR1 is SEHNR and CDR2 is FQNEAQ (reference sequence). The CDR3 contains 14 residues. The CDR3 here is CASSPPQLNYGYTF. CDR3 bases: TGTGCCAGCAGCCCCCCCCAGCTAAACTATGGCTACACCTTC.

CDR3 DNA sequence: TGCGCCAGCAGCTTGAATATAGGGATCGAGCAGTACTTC. This codes for CASSLNIGIEQYF. The chain joins TRBV5-1 to TRBJ2-7; no definite D call. CDR1 is SGHRS and CDR2 is YFSETQ in the germline V gene. V was pared by 1 base and J by 6 bases, with 11 bases between. There are 13 residues in the CDR3. The variable domain in full, completed from reference TRBV5-1 and TRBJ2-7, reads KAGVTQTPRYLIKTRGQQVTLSCSPISGHRSVSWYQQTPGQGLQFLFEYFSETQRNKGNFPGRFSGRQFSNSRSEMNVSTLELGDSALYLCASSLNIGIEQYFGPGTRLTVT.

This clonotype was seen a single time. The chain uses TRBV20-1 and TRBJ2-1, with 9 bases fitting TRBD2. Germline CDR1 reads DFQATT; CDR2 reads SNEGSKA (reference sequence). The CDR3 is 18 residues long. V shed 1 base, J shed 3 bases, and the junction held 13 bases outside the gene matches. For the CDR3, the DNA is TGCAGTGCTAGAGGTCCTCCCCTAGCGGGGACCTACTACAATGAGCAGTTCTTC. Amino acid sequence: CSARGPPLAGTYYNEQFF.